The clone carrying this T cell receptor (beta chain) came up a few times. The data originate from a study of blood T cell repertoires in COVID-19. At the level of the study: The cDNA or gDNA used as material had been derived from T cells, B-cell-depleted T cells, or PBMCs.

CDR1 and CDR2 from the germline V gene are SGHDT and YYEEEE. The CDR3 contains 15 residues. V trimming: 3 bases; J trimming: 4 bases; junction bases outside the gene matches: 4. Ages ranged from about 18 to 100 years, with residence in 24 US areas. Donors of Cohort 3 who recovered were those that had two negative PCRs, clearance, or symptom resolution. The authors' processing: The authors estimated nucleated cell counts from reference gene primer amplification. This table comes from immunoSEQ multiplex PCR, and its TCRdb copy is limited to in-frame clones, with some not included. V, J and clone size reflect that table, while D and trimming were determined from the DNA. The sample shows about 330,000 clones, 88% of them seen only once.

The TCR sequence derives from a man aged 25 to 40 who had recovered from COVID-19. Sequencing was carried out using PBMCs or T cells enriched from blood (not recorded which). This chain links TRBV5-6 with TRBJ2-1, with 10 bases lining up with TRBD2. The CDR3 protein is CASSSGLATYNEQFF. The CDR3 DNA reads TGTGCCAGCAGCTCGGGACTAGCGACATACAATGAGCAGTTCTTC.